These 31 T cell receptor beta chains were all obtained from the same sample, sequenced in a study of CD8+CD57+ T cells in acquired aplastic anemia. Genomic DNA acted as the template from which TCR beta VDJ combination and CDR3 sequence profiling were carried out. TCRdb reanalysed the reads using MiXCR and keeps one entry per CDR3 protein. Among about 190,000 distinct CDR3 sequences listed, approximately 52% were seen once. Sequenced input: sorted CD4+, CD8+, or CD8+CD57+ T cells (not recorded which) from PBMCs. These receptors all come from a human donor in good health, serving as a control.

Notes on this clonotype: A read error may account for a junction end that differs from germline. This chain uses TRBV20-1 with TRBJ2-1; D is uncertain. The germline V gene encodes CDR1 DFQATT and CDR2 SNEGSKA (reference sequence). CDR3 length equals 14 residues. CDR3 sequence: CGARGGDPYNEQFF. The DNA of the CDR3 is TGCGGTGCTAGAGGCGGAGACCCTTACAATGAGCAGTTCTTC.

Many counts were recorded for this clonotype. The chain combines TRBV5-6 with TRBJ1-2, with D hard to call. Trimming removed 1 base at V and 0 bases at J, with 4 bases between. The CDR3 sequence is 13 residues long. Per the germline V gene, CDR1 is SGHDT and CDR2 is YYEEEE. CDR3: CASSLLSNYGYTF. CDR3 nucleotides: TGTGCCAGCAGCTTGCTATCTAACTATGGCTACACCTTC.

V and J are TRBV7-9 and TRBJ2-7; no reliable D call. The germline gives CDR1 SEHNR, CDR2 FQNEAQ (reference sequence). The CDR3 contains 13 residues. The V end was cut by 5 bases, the J end by 6 bases, with 14 bases between. The CDR3 protein is CASSPPAGSEQYF. CDR3 DNA: TGTGCCAGCAGCCCCCCCGCAGGTTCCGAGCAGTACTTC.

This clonotype turned up a few times. The V call is TRBV18, the J call TRBJ1-6, with a possible D match to TRBD1 (5 bases). The CDR3 length is 15 residues. Germline V gene sequence: CDR1 KGHSH, CDR2 LQKENI. V lost 3 bases to trimming and J lost 9 bases, with 15 bases between them. The chain's CDR3 is CASSPLEGRVSPLHF. Written as DNA, the CDR3 is TGTGCCAGCTCACCTTTAGAGGGGCGCGTTTCACCCCTCCACTTT.

The rearrangement joins TRBV7-9 to TRBJ1-2; TRBD1 aligns across 8 bases. CDR1 is SEHNR and CDR2 is FQNEAQ in the germline V gene (reference sequence). This CDR3 has 13 residues. Germline trimming cut 8 bases from V and 2 bases from J; bases unmatched to any gene: 4. The CDR3 region has the DNA TGTGCCAGCTTACGGACAGGGAACTATGGCTACACCTTC. Translating gives CASLRTGNYGYTF.

J is TRBJ1-4 and V is TRBV14; the D is unclear. The germline CDR1 and CDR2 sequences are SGHDN and FVKESK. Trimming removed 4 bases from V and 14 bases from J, with 14 bases in between. The CDR3 is made up of 12 amino acids. CDR3 residues: CASSPIKGKLFF. CDR3 bases: TGTGCCAGCAGCCCAATTAAAGGAAAGCTGTTTTTT.

The rearrangement joins TRBV7-2 to TRBJ1-4; D is undetermined. There are 13 residues in the CDR3. CDR1 SGHTA and CDR2 FQGNSA come from the germline V gene. Trimming removed 4 bases from V and 11 bases from J, with 14 bases in between. The CDR3 reads CASSSNSLEKLFF. The DNA of the CDR3 is TGTGCCAGCAGCTCCAATTCCCTCGAGAAACTGTTTTTT.

This clonotype was seen only once. This sequence joins TRBV7-3 and TRBJ2-7; TRBD1 matches at 9 bases. After removal of 5 bases from V and 4 bases from J, the junction contained 6 bases not matched to a gene. Per the germline V gene, CDR1 is SGHTA and CDR2 is FQGTGA. The CDR3 has 14 amino acids. The CDR3 is CASSGPDRGYEQYF. In DNA, the CDR3 is TGTGCCAGCAGCGGACCGGACAGGGGTTACGAGCAGTACTTC. Supplemented by reference TRBV7-3 and TRBJ2-7, the full variable domain reads GAGVSQTPSNKVTEKGKYVELRCDPISGHTALYWYRQSLGQGPEFLIYFQGTGAADDSGLPNDRFFAVRPEGSVSTLKIQRTERGDSAVYLCASSGPDRGYEQYFGPGTRLTVT.

This clonotype was counted a few times. The J gene is TRBJ2-5, the V gene TRBV7-2; TRBD2 agrees at 10 bases. With V trimmed by 4 bases and J by 6 bases, 8 bases remained unmatched. Germline values: CDR1 SGHTA, CDR2 FQGNSA. This CDR3 has 15 residues. Here the CDR3 DNA reads TGTGCCAGCAGCTCGCAGCGGGGGGGCCGGAAGACCCAGTACTTC. Translated: CASSSQRGGRKTQYF.

The chain recombines TRBV29-1 with TRBJ2-1; a possible D gene is TRBD1 (6 bases). V lost 3 bases and J 5 bases, leaving 14 bases between the germline ends. Looked up from germline, CDR1 is SQVTM and CDR2 is ANQGSEA. The CDR3 consists of 14 residues. CDR3 sequence reads: CSVEGWDINNEQFF. CDR3 nucleotides: TGCAGCGTTGAGGGGTGGGACATCAACAATGAGCAGTTCTTC.

This clonotype has only a few counts. The rearrangement joins TRBV7-9 to TRBJ1-6; perhaps TRBD1 as D (5 bases). The ends were cut back, 8 bases at V and 7 bases at J, with 15 bases in the middle. Germline lookup yields CDR1 SEHNR and CDR2 FQNEAQ (reference sequence). CDR3 length: 14 residues. This CDR3 reads CASGGAVHNSPLHF. CDR3 in DNA: TGTGCCAGCGGTGGGGCGGTTCACAATTCACCCCTCCACTTT.

The chain links TRBV5-1 to TRBJ1-6, with 8 bases identical to TRBD1. Germline V gene sequence: CDR1 SGHRS, CDR2 YFSETQ. After removal of 4 bases from V and 7 bases from J, the junction contained 7 bases not matched to a gene. This CDR3 region has 15 residues. The CDR3 region has the DNA TGCGCCAGCAGCCGGACAGGGCAAGAGAATTCACCCCTCCACTTT. Residues: CASSRTGQENSPLHF.

A single count supports this clonotype. The V and J genes are TRBV20-1 and TRBJ1-6, with 7 bases that match TRBD1. The CDR3 covers 15 residues. The trim removed 4 bases at V and 4 bases at J, leaving 7 bases unmatched. Germline V lookup: CDR1 DFQATT, CDR2 SNEGSKA (reference sequence). In DNA form, the CDR3 reads TGCAGTGCTAATTTAGCGGGACAGTATAATTCACCCCTCCACTTT. It translates to CSANLAGQYNSPLHF.

The rearrangement joins TRBV6-5 to TRBJ2-7; TRBD1 aligns across 7 bases. Germline V gene sequence: CDR1 MNHEY, CDR2 SVGAGI. The CDR3 consists of 15 residues. After removal of 7 bases from V and 2 bases from J, the junction contained 11 bases not matched to a gene. Here the CDR3 reads CASKHGTVFPYEQYF. The CDR3, as DNA: TGTGCCAGCAAGCACGGGACAGTTTTTCCCTACGAGCAGTACTTC.

J is TRBJ1-4 and V is TRBV20-1; TRBD1 matches at 10 bases. With 0 bases clipped from V and 7 bases from J, the junction kept 2 bases outside the gene matches. The CDR3 length is 14 residues. Germline CDR1 and CDR2: DFQATT and SNEGSKA (reference sequence). The CDR3 reads CSARDRQGAEKLFF. CDR3 DNA: TGCAGTGCTAGAGATCGACAGGGGGCTGAAAAACTGTTTTTT.

This clonotype has at least ten counts. This sequence joins TRBV5-1 and TRBJ2-3; D is ambiguous. The germline V and J ends were trimmed by 6 bases and 6 bases, with 17 bases remaining between them. Looked up from germline, CDR1 is SGHRS and CDR2 is YFSETQ. The CDR3 loop spans 14 amino acids. The CDR3 protein is CASTQTLLLDTQYF. The CDR3 DNA follows: TGCGCCAGCACACAAACACTACTCCTCGATACGCAGTATTTT.

The rearrangement joins TRBV6-5 to TRBJ1-2; TRBD1 matches at 11 bases. V lost 0 bases, J lost 8 bases, and 5 bases stayed unmatched. This CDR3 is 15 amino acids long. The germline V gene has CDR1 MNHEY and CDR2 SVGAGI. This CDR3 reads CASSYSDRGPEGYTF. The DNA for the CDR3 is TGTGCCAGCAGTTACTCGGACAGGGGGCCGGAGGGCTACACCTTC.

This clonotype was counted ten times or more. The rearrangement joins TRBV3-1 to TRBJ2-5; weak D call: TRBD2 (6 bases). Germline-derived CDR1 and CDR2 are LGHDT and YNNKEL (reference sequence). CDR3 length equals 16 residues. Deletions cut 3 bases from V and 3 bases from J, with 17 bases between. In nucleotides, the CDR3 is TGTGCCAGCAGCCAGGCCTTGGGGGGTCGAGAAGAGACCCAGTACTTC. Translated, it gives CASSQALGGREETQYF.

Ten or more counts support this clonotype. The chain recombines TRBV5-1 with TRBJ1-2, with D maybe TRBD1 (5 bases). Germline lookup yields CDR1 SGHRS and CDR2 YFSETQ. Trimming pared 5 bases from V and 6 bases from J, leaving 17 bases between. The CDR3 loop spans 14 amino acids. The CDR3 protein is CASRYDRVLDGYTF. DNA of the CDR3: TGCGCCAGCAGATATGACAGAGTCCTCGATGGCTACACCTTC.

This clonotype was seen at least ten times. The chain uses TRBV10-3 and TRBJ1-1, with 7 bases that match TRBD1. The V and J ends lost 5 bases and 1 base, in that order; junction bases with no gene match: 4. This CDR3 has 14 residues. Germline CDR1 reads ENHRY; CDR2 reads SYGVKD. CDR3: CAISFGTENTEAFF. The CDR3, as DNA: TGTGCCATCAGTTTTGGGACAGAGAACACTGAAGCTTTCTTT.

V is TRBV7-2 and J is TRBJ1-2; maybe TRBD1 (6 bases). Trimming stripped 2 bases from V and 4 bases from J, with 20 bases between. This CDR3 is 17 amino acids long. Looked up from germline, CDR1 is SGHTA and CDR2 is FQGNSA. CDR3 in DNA: TGTGCCAGCAGCTTACAGGGTGAAACCGGGGGCATCTATGGCTACACCTTC. This gives the protein CASSLQGETGGIYGYTF. Complete variable domain (other parts from reference TRBV7-2 and TRBJ1-2): GAGVSQSPSNKVTEKGKDVELRCDPISGHTALYWYRQSLGQGLEFLIYFQGNSAPDKSGLPSDRFSAERTGGSVSTLTIQRTQQEDSAVYLCASSLQGETGGIYGYTFGSGTRLTVV.

This clonotype showed up many times. Lacking the conserved final phenylalanine or tryptophan, this CDR3 likely reflects a read error. The chain has TRBV7-7 and TRBJ2-1; 8 nucleotides align to TRBD2. This CDR3 comprises 15 residues. The germline gives CDR1 SSHAT, CDR2 FNYEAQ (reference sequence). Here the CDR3 DNA reads TGTGCTAGCAGCCCTACGGGGGGGCCCTACAATGAGCAGTTCCTC. Residues: CASSPTGGPYNEQFL.

This chain links TRBV5-1 with TRBJ1-5; 8 nucleotides line up with TRBD1. Germline CDR1 is SGHRS and CDR2 is YFSETQ. The CDR3 runs to 16 residues. V gave up 0 bases and J gave up 6 bases; unmatched junction bases: 8. This CDR3 reads CASSLADRGGGQPQHF. The CDR3 DNA sequence: TGCGCCAGCAGCTTGGCCGACAGGGGAGGGGGTCAGCCCCAGCATTTT.

The rearrangement joins TRBV6-4 to TRBJ2-5; 8 positions match TRBD2. V shed 2 bases and J 11 bases; nucleotides not matched to a gene: 19. The V gene's germline CDR1 is MRHNA and CDR2 SNTAGT. This CDR3 spans 17 amino acids. This chain's CDR3 is CASSDGYQRESRGEQYF. CDR3 in DNA: TGTGCCAGCAGTGACGGGTATCAGCGGGAGAGTAGAGGTGAGCAGTACTTC.

The chain uses TRBV9 and TRBJ1-2; D remains unclear. The length of the CDR3 is 14 residues. CDR1 SGDLS and CDR2 YYNGEE come from the germline V gene. The V gene lost 0 bases and the J gene lost 4 bases, with 10 bases spanning the gap. CDR3 nucleotide sequence: TGTGCCAGCAGCGTAGGCGTGGGAGGCTATGGCTACACCTTC. It encodes CASSVGVGGYGYTF.

The chain couples TRBV7-9 to TRBJ2-5; 7 nucleotides match TRBD1. Trimming took 2 bases from V and 3 from J; bases not matched to a gene: 9. The CDR3 loop spans 16 amino acids. Germline-derived CDR1 and CDR2 are SEHNR and FQNEAQ (reference sequence). CDR3 amino acids: CASSLTRPQGEETQYF. As DNA, the CDR3 is TGTGCCAGCAGCTTAACACGGCCCCAGGGGGAAGAGACCCAGTACTTC.

This clonotype appeared many times. The J gene is TRBJ2-2, the V gene TRBV29-1, with D perhaps TRBD1 (6 bases). CDR3 size: 13 residues. Germline CDR1 reads SQVTM; CDR2 reads ANQGSEA. Trimming pared 3 bases from V and 4 bases from J, leaving 9 bases between. For the CDR3, the DNA is TGCAGCGTTGATCACAGGGCCACCGGGGAGCTGTTTTTT. This encodes CSVDHRATGELFF.

This clonotype was recorded at least ten times. The chain links TRBV4-2 to TRBJ2-3; 11 nucleotides align to TRBD1. Germline V gene data show CDR1 as LGHNA and CDR2 as YNFKEQ. The CDR3 is made up of 16 amino acids. After removal of 4 bases from V and 3 bases from J, the junction contained 6 bases not matched to a gene. The CDR3 here is CASSPRTGGRTDTQYF. The CDR3 region has the DNA TGTGCCAGCAGCCCCCGGACAGGGGGCAGGACAGATACGCAGTATTTT.

The chain couples TRBV20-1 to TRBJ2-7; tentative D call: TRBD1 (5 bases). The CDR3 is 15 amino acids. V gave up 1 base and J gave up 2 bases, with 15 bases separating them. Germline V lookup: CDR1 DFQATT, CDR2 SNEGSKA (reference sequence). The CDR3 DNA sequence: TGCAGTGCTAGAGGTGGCAGGGAAAAGGCCTACGAGCAGTACTTC. Translated, it gives CSARGGREKAYEQYF.

This clonotype was recorded many times. The J gene is TRBJ2-7, the V gene TRBV3-1; D is uncertain. V lost 0 bases and J 4 bases, leaving 7 bases between the germline ends. CDR1 LGHDT and CDR2 YNNKEL come from the germline V gene (reference sequence). The CDR3 covers 13 residues. CDR3 DNA: TGTGCCAGCAGCCAAGAAGCCTCTTACGAGCAGTACTTC. Protein sequence: CASSQEASYEQYF.

This clonotype came up many times. The chain has TRBV11-2 and TRBJ1-1; tentative D call: TRBD1 (6 bases). This CDR3 spans 17 amino acids. V dropped 2 bases and J dropped 1 base, with 17 bases sitting between them. CDR1 is SGHAT and CDR2 is FQNNGV in the germline V gene. CDR3 nucleotide sequence: TGTGCCAGCAGCTTAATCCTCAGGGGTTTGGGGAACACTGAAGCTTTCTTT. It translates to CASSLILRGLGNTEAFF.